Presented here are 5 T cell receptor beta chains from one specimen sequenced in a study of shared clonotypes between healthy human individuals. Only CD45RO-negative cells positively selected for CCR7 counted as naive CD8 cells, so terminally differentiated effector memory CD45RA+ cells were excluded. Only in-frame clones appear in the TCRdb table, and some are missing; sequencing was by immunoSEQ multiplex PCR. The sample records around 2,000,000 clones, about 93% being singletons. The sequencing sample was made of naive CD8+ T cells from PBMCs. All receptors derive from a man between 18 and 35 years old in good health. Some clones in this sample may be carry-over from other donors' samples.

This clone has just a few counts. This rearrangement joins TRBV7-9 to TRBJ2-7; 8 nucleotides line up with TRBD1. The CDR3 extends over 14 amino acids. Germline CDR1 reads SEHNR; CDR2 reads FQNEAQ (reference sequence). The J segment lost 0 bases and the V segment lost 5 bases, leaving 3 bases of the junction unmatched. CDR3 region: CASSTDRDSYEQYF. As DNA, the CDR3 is TGTGCCAGCAGCACGGACAGGGACTCCTACGAGCAGTACTTC.

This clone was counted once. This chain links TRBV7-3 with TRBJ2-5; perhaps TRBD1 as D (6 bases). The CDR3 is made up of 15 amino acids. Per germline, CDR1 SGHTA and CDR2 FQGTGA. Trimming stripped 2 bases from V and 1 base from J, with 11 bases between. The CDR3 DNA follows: TGTGCCAGCAGCTTAGAAAGGACAGCCCAAGAGACCCAGTACTTC. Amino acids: CASSLERTAQETQYF.

The CDR3 sequence is CASSLAGARGPGNEQFF. As DNA, the CDR3 is TGTGCCAGCAGCTTAGCGGGCGCCCGAGGGCCGGGCAATGAGCAGTTCTTC. The gene calls are TRBV7-6 and TRBJ2-1; maybe TRBD2 (5 bases). Trimming removed 0 bases from V and 6 bases from J, with 18 bases in between. The germline gives CDR1 SGHVS, CDR2 FNYEAQ. This CDR3 region has 17 residues. Together with reference TRBV7-6 and TRBJ2-1, the CDR3 gives the full variable domain: GAGVSQSPRYKVTKRGQDVALRCDPISGHVSLYWYRQALGQGPEFLTYFNYEAQQDKSGLPNDRFSAERPEGSISTLTIQRTEQRDSAMYRCASSLAGARGPGNEQFFGPGTRLTVL.

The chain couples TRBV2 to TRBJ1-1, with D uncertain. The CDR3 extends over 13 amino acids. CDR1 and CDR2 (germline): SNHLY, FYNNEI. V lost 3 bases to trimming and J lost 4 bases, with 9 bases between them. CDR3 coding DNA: TGTGCCAGCAGTGACGTCGGGTTCACTGAAGCTTTCTTT. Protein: CASSDVGFTEAFF.

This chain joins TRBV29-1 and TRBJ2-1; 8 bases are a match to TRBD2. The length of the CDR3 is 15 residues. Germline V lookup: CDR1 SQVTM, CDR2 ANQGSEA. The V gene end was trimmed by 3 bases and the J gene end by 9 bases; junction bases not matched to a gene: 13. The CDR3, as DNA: TGCAGCGTTGAGACCACCGGGACTAGATACGGTGAGCAGTTCTTC. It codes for CSVETTGTRYGEQFF.